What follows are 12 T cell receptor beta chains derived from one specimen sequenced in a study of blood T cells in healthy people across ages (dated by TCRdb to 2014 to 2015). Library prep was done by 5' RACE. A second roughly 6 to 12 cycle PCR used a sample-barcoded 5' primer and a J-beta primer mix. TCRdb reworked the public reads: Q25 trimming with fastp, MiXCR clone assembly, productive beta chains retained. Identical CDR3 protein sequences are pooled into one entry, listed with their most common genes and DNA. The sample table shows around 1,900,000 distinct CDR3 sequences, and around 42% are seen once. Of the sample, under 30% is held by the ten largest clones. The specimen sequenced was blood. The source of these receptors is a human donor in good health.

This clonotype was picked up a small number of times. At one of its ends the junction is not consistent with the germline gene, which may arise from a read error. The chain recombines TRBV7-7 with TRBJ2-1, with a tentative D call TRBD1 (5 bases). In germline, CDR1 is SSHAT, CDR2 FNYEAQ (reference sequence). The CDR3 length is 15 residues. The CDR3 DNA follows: TGTGCTAGCAGCTTAGTAGGGGCCCCCTACAATGAGCAGTTCTTC. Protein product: CASSLVGAPYNEQFF.

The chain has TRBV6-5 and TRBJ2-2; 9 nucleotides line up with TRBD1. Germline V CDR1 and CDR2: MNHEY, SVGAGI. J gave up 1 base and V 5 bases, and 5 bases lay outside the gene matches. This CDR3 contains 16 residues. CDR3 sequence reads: CASSPRDRVNTGELFF. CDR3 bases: TGTGCCAGCAGTCCTCGGGACAGGGTGAACACCGGGGAGCTGTTTTTT.

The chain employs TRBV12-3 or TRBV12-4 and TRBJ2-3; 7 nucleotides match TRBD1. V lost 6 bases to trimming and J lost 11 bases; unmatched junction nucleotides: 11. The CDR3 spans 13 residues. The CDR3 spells CASSPTRGQRQYF. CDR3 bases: TGTGCCAGCAGCCCCACCCGGGGACAGAGGCAGTATTTT.

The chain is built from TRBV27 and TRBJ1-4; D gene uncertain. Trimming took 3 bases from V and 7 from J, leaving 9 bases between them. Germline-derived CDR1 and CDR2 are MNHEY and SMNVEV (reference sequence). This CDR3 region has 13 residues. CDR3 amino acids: CASSFKGGEKLFF. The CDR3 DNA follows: TGTGCCAGCAGTTTCAAGGGAGGTGAAAAACTGTTTTTT.

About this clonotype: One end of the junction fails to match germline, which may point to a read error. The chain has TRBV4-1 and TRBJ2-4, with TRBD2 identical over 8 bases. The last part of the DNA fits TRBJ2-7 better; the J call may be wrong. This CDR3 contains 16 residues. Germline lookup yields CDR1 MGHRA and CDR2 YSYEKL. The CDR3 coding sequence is TGCGCCGGCAGCCAAGAGGAGACTAGCGCCTCGTCCGAGCAGTACTTC. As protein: CAGSQEETSASSEQYF.

DNA of the CDR3: TGTGCCAGCAGTTTCGGGCTAGCGGAGGCCAATGAGCAGTTCTTC. Protein product: CASSFGLAEANEQFF. This sequence joins TRBV27 and TRBJ2-1; TRBD2 matches at 7 bases. The CDR3 covers 15 residues. In germline, CDR1 is MNHEY, CDR2 SMNVEV (reference sequence). The junction had 8 bases not matched to a gene; V was cut back by 3 bases and J by 6 bases.

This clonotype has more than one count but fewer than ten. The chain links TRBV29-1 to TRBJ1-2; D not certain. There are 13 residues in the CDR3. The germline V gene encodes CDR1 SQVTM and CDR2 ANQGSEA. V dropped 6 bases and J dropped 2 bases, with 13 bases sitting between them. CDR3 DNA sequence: TGCAGCGTCCTCCGGGGAGTGAACTATGGCTACACCTTC. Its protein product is CSVLRGVNYGYTF.

The CDR3 here is CASSPSPGQGFF. In DNA form, the CDR3 reads TGTGCCAGCAGTCCCTCACCGGGACAGGGGTTCTTC. The genes are TRBV6-5 and TRBJ2-1; 9 bases fit TRBD1. The V gene's germline CDR1 is MNHEY and CDR2 SVGAGI. With V trimmed by 5 bases and J by 15 bases, 8 bases remained unmatched. The CDR3 spans 12 residues.

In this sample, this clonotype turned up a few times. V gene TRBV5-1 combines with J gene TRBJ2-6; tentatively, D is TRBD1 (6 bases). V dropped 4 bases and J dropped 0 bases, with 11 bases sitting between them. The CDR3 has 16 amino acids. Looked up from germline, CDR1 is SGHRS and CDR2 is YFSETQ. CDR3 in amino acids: CASSQTGNSGANVLTF. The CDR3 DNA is TGCGCCAGCAGCCAAACAGGGAACTCTGGGGCCAACGTCCTGACTTTC.

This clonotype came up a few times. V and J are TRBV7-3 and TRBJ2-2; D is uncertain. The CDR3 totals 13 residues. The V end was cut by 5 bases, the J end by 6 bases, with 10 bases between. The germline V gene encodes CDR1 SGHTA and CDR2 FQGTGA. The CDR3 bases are TGTGCCAGCAGCGCTCTGATAGCCGGGGAGCTGTTTTTT. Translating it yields CASSALIAGELFF.

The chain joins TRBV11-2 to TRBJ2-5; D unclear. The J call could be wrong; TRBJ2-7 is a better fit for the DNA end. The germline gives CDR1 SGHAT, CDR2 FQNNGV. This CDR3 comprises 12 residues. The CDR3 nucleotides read TGTGCCAGCAGCTTAGGAAGAATCGAGCAGTACTTC. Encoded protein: CASSLGRIEQYF.

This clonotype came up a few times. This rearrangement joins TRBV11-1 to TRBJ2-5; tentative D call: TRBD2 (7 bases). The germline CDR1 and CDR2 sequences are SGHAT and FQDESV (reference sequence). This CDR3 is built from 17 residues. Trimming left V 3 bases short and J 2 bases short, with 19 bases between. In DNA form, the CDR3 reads TGTGCCAGCAGCTTGGGAGGGGGAGGAGAGCGGCAAGAGACCCAGTACTTC. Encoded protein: CASSLGGGGERQETQYF.